What follows describes a single TCR beta chain. This sample was included in a study of blood T cell repertoires in COVID-19. Study information: Some COVID-19 samples were acute and others convalescent; all came from the United States, Italy and Spain. PBMCs, B-cell-depleted T cells, or T cells were the source of the cDNA or gDNA that made up the material.

In the authors' methods: Nucleated cell counts were estimated from reference gene primer amplification. TCRdb keeps only in-frame clones here, not all; method: immunoSEQ multiplex PCR. That table furnishes V, J and clone size, whereas the DNA furnished D and trimming. This table holds about 99,000 clones, about four fifths found once. The CDR3 extends over 13 amino acids. Germline V lookup: CDR1 MDHEN, CDR2 SYDVKM. Trimming stripped 11 bases from V and 2 bases from J, with 14 bases between. The chain uses TRBV28 and TRBJ2-3; D possibly corresponds to TRBD2 (6 bases). Specimen: peripheral blood. This TCR was recovered from an elderly woman with active or convalescent COVID-19. Written as DNA, the CDR3 is TGTGCCGGCCGACGGGACTCCACAGATACGCAGTATTTT. It translates to CAGRRDSTDTQYF.